Detailed here is one T cell receptor beta chain. The data derive from a study of lymphopenia after photon versus proton radiotherapy. The CDR3 loop spans 13 amino acids. Trimming left V 5 bases short and J 1 base short, with 8 bases between. From germline, CDR1 is SSHAT and CDR2 FNYEAQ (reference sequence). Produced via immunoSEQ multiplex PCR; TCRdb's table is partial and in-frame only. The sample shows about 19,000 clones, over 80% of them seen only once. The V call is TRBV7-7, the J call TRBJ1-1; a possible D gene is TRBD1 (6 bases). The TCR originated in a man aged 60 to 69 with pancreatic cancer. The sequencing here drew on peripheral blood, taken from a patient treated with photon-based radiotherapy. For the CDR3, the DNA is TGTGCCAGCAGCCGGGGGCAGAACACTGAAGCTTTCTTT. This codes for CASSRGQNTEAFF.